A single sample is the source of the 20 T cell receptor beta chains below, sequenced in a study of identical twins. TCRdb fed the 5' RACE reads into MiXCR, producing one record per CDR3 protein. Of around 680,000 distinct CDR3 sequences in the sample, approximately 9% were seen once. The same data also went into a second study, on yellow fever vaccine responses in identical twins.

Material: PBMCs. These receptors came from a woman aged 18-29 years in good health.

V gene TRBV11-2 combines with J gene TRBJ1-6; the D is unclear. Deletions cut 7 bases from V and 10 bases from J, with 20 bases between. Looked up from germline, CDR1 is SGHAT and CDR2 is FQNNGV. This CDR3 is 15 amino acids long. CDR3 sequence (DNA): TGTGCCAGCACCAAACCCGGACTGGGTACCTCACCCCTCCACTTT. As protein: CASTKPGLGTSPLHF.

This clonotype was recorded at least ten times. V gene TRBV18 combines with J gene TRBJ2-1; D is undetermined. V shed 2 bases and J shed 7 bases, with 6 bases lying between them. The CDR3 runs 12 residues. Per germline, CDR1 KGHSH and CDR2 LQKENI. The CDR3 DNA follows: TGTGCCAGCTCACCAGTGGGAAATGAGCAGTTCTTC. Translation gives CASSPVGNEQFF.

Many counts were recorded for this clonotype. The gene calls are TRBV3-1 and TRBJ2-3; D gene unclear. V was trimmed by 0 bases and J by 1 base, leaving 11 bases between them. Germline CDR1 is LGHDT and CDR2 is YNNKEL (reference sequence). CDR3 length: 16 residues. CDR3 in amino acids: CASSQDQAAGTDTQYF. The CDR3 nucleotides read TGTGCCAGCAGCCAAGATCAGGCGGCGGGCACAGATACGCAGTATTTT.

In its sample, this clonotype was seen many times. The chain employs TRBV27 and TRBJ2-1; the match to TRBD2 covers 7 bases. The CDR3 loop spans 13 amino acids. V shed 5 bases and J 3 bases; nucleotides not matched to a gene: 1. The germline V gene encodes CDR1 MNHEY and CDR2 SMNVEV (reference sequence). CDR3 loop: CASSRTSYNEQFF. CDR3 coding DNA: TGTGCCAGCAGTAGGACTAGCTACAATGAGCAGTTCTTC.

This clonotype was observed at least ten times. The chain carries TRBV29-1 and TRBJ2-5; TRBD2 aligns across 16 bases. V was clipped by 3 bases and J by 1 base; unmatched bases: 2. The CDR3 runs to 16 residues. The germline CDR1 and CDR2 sequences are SQVTM and ANQGSEA. CDR3 sequence (DNA): TGCAGCGTTGAGGGGACTAGCGGGAGGGCCCAAGAGACCCAGTACTTC. This translates into CSVEGTSGRAQETQYF.

This clonotype was found a few times. J is TRBJ2-2 and V is TRBV3-1; D not resolved. Germline CDR1 reads LGHDT; CDR2 reads YNNKEL (reference sequence). V lost 2 bases and J 8 bases, leaving 12 bases between the germline ends. The CDR3 has 14 residues. CDR3 residues: CASSQRLAPGELFF. In DNA form, the CDR3 reads TGTGCCAGCAGCCAACGCTTAGCTCCGGGGGAGCTGTTTTTT.

The chain links TRBV6-7 to TRBJ2-5; TRBD2 is a possible D gene (6 bases). TRBV6-7 qualifies as an ORF whose function is uncertain. Trimming removed 8 bases from V and 2 bases from J, with 12 bases in between. This CDR3 spans 13 amino acids. The CDR3 DNA sequence: TGTGCCAGCGGAGGCGGGGAGCAAGAGACCCAGTACTTC. Its protein is CASGGGEQETQYF.

A few counts support this clonotype. The chain uses TRBV28 and TRBJ1-1; D is unresolved. Looked up from germline, CDR1 is MDHEN and CDR2 is SYDVKM. The CDR3 has 12 residues. Trimming removed 6 bases from V and 10 bases from J, with 15 bases in between. The CDR3 nucleotides are TGTGCCAGCAGCGGCAACGGTGAAGGAGCTTTCTTT. Encoded protein: CASSGNGEGAFF.

This clonotype was counted a few times. The CDR3 is CATSDGTSGGETQYF. CDR3 coding DNA: TGTGCCACCAGTGACGGGACTAGCGGGGGAGAGACCCAGTACTTC. The V call is TRBV24-1, the J call TRBJ2-5; 14 positions match TRBD2. The CDR3 loop spans 15 amino acids. Trimming removed 4 bases from V and 4 bases from J; junction bases left unmatched: 1. CDR1 is KGHDR and CDR2 is SFDVKD in the germline V gene.

This clonotype was observed at least ten times. The rearrangement links TRBV12-3 or TRBV12-4 to TRBJ1-6; no clear D. V gave up 8 bases and J gave up 6 bases, with 17 bases separating them. The length of the CDR3 is 15 residues. In nucleotides, the CDR3 is TGTGCCAGCTCGGTCTCGGGGTACTTTAATTCACCCCTCCACTTT. Translating it yields CASSVSGYFNSPLHF.

The genes are TRBV7-2 and TRBJ2-3; D call uncertain. CDR3 length: 16 residues. Per germline, CDR1 SGHTA and CDR2 FQGNSA. With 1 base removed from V and 3 bases from J, the gap between germline ends came to 14 bases. CDR3 sequence: CASSLVPGPMTDTQYF. CDR3 DNA sequence: TGTGCCAGCAGCTTAGTCCCGGGCCCTATGACAGATACGCAGTATTTT.

In its sample, this clonotype was seen a few times. The DNA for the CDR3 is TGTGCCAGCAATCCCAGGGGGTTCGGCACAGATACGCAGTATTTT. It yields the protein CASNPRGFGTDTQYF. The J gene is TRBJ2-3, the V gene TRBV6-1, with TRBD1 matching 7 bases. The V gene's germline CDR1 is MNHNS and CDR2 SASEGT. The CDR3 extends over 15 amino acids. The trim removed 7 bases at V and 1 base at J, leaving 8 bases unmatched.

Of note for this clonotype: A read error may produce the germline difference seen at one junction end. The rearrangement uses TRBV20-1 and TRBJ2-5; 12 bases map to TRBD2. Germline values: CDR1 DFQATT, CDR2 SNEGSKA (reference sequence). The length of the CDR3 is 15 residues. The CDR3 sequence is CSAPLAGGLLETQCF. CDR3 nucleotides: TGCAGTGCTCCTCTAGCGGGGGGGCTATTGGAGACCCAGTGCTTC.

The rearrangement uses TRBV20-1 and TRBJ2-1; no reliable D call. Per germline, CDR1 DFQATT and CDR2 SNEGSKA (reference sequence). Trimming removed 3 bases at V and 1 base at J, with 7 bases between. The CDR3 is 13 residues long. DNA of the CDR3: TGCAGTGCTAGGTCTTGGTCCTACAATGAGCAGTTCTTC. This sequence encodes CSARSWSYNEQFF.

V gene TRBV6-2 or TRBV6-3 combines with J gene TRBJ2-7, with 11 bases fitting TRBD2. V lost 1 base, J lost 5 bases, and 4 bases stayed unmatched. The germline gives CDR1 MNHEY, CDR2 SVGEGT. CDR3 length equals 15 residues. CDR3: CASSYLAGGPDEQYF. The CDR3 DNA reads TGTGCCAGCAGTTACTTAGCGGGAGGGCCGGACGAGCAGTACTTC.

This clonotype occurred a few times. The gene calls are TRBV5-1 and TRBJ2-1, with 8 bases that match TRBD1. After removal of 3 bases from V and 5 bases from J, the junction contained 10 bases not matched to a gene. Looked up from germline, CDR1 is SGHRS and CDR2 is YFSETQ. The length of the CDR3 is 16 residues. The CDR3 loop is CASSSTGQGSHNEQFF. In DNA, the CDR3 is TGCGCCAGCAGCTCCACCGGACAGGGATCGCACAATGAGCAGTTCTTC.

This clonotype has more than one count but fewer than ten. The chain links TRBV27 to TRBJ2-5; 7 nucleotides agree with TRBD2. The germline V gene has CDR1 MNHEY and CDR2 SMNVEV (reference sequence). The junction had 9 bases not matched to a gene; V was cut back by 3 bases and J by 5 bases. The CDR3 sequence is 15 residues long. In nucleotides, the CDR3 is TGTGCCAGCAGTTTGAGGGAGGGGCCGCGGGAGACCCAGTACTTC. Amino acids: CASSLREGPRETQYF.

A word on this clonotype: The junction does not match germline at one end; this may be a read error. The gene calls are TRBV5-1 and TRBJ2-1; a possible D gene is TRBD2 (6 bases). CDR1 and CDR2 (germline): SGHRS, YFSETQ. The CDR3 has 15 amino acids. The CDR3 loop is CASSLDGSSYNEQVF. The CDR3 DNA follows: TGCGCCAGCAGCTTGGACGGGAGCTCCTACAATGAGCAGGTCTTC.

This clonotype was counted only a few times. This chain connects TRBV10-3 to TRBJ2-2; 10 nucleotides match TRBD2. V was pared by 4 bases and J by 4 bases, with 6 bases of the junction left unmatched. This CDR3 has 16 amino acids. Germline loops: CDR1 ENHRY, CDR2 SYGVKD. Here the CDR3 DNA reads TGTGCCATCAGTGGTCCCGTAGCGGGAGGCACCGGGGAGCTGTTTTTT. Residues: CAISGPVAGGTGELFF.

This clonotype was seen only a few times. This rearrangement joins TRBV30 to TRBJ2-1; D is uncertain. Trimming shortened V by 8 bases and J by 4 bases, and 12 bases separated the two germline ends. This CDR3 region has 12 residues. Germline assignment: CDR1 GTSNPN and CDR2 SVGIG (reference sequence). CDR3 in DNA: TGTGCCCTCAGCCCAGGTTACAATGAGCAGTTCTTC. Amino acids: CALSPGYNEQFF.